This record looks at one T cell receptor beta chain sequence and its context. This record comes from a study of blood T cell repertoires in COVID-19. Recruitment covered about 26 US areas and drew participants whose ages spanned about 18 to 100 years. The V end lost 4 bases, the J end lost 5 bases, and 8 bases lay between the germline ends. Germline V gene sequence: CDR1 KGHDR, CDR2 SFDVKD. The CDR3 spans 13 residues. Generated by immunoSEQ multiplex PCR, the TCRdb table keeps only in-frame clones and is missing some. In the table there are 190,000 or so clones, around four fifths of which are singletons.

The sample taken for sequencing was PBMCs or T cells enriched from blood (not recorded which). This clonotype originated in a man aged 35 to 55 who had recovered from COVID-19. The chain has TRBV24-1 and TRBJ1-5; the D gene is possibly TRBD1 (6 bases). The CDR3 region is CATSDRGYQPQHF. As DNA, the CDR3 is TGTGCCACCAGTGACAGGGGCTATCAGCCCCAGCATTTT.